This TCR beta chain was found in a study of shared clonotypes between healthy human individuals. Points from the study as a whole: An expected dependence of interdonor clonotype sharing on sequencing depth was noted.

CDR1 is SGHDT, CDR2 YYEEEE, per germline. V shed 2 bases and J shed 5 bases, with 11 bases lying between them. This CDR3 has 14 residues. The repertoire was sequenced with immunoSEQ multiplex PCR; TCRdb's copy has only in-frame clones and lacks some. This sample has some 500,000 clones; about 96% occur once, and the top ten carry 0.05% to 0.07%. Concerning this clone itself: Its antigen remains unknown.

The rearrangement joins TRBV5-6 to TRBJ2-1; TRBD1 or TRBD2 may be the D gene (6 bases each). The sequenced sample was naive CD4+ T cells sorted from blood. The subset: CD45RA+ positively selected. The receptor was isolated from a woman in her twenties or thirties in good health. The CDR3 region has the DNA TGTGCCAGCAGCTTAGGGGGGATCCACAATGAGCAGTTCTTC. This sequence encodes CASSLGGIHNEQFF.